This TCR beta chain was sequenced for a study of molecular identifiers for immune sequencing clone quantification. Preparation methods for the bulk TCR libraries were those previously described, with listed TCR primers. TCRdb called the PCR reads again in MiXCR, with one record for every CDR3 protein. The data contain about 640,000 distinct CDR3 sequences, 15% to 20% of them singletons. A word on this clonotype: Its antigen is still unknown.

Study outcomes and limitations: For highly expanded clones, sizes could be underestimated when identical TCR molecules share a barcode.

Naive CD8 libraries used roughly 17,000 to 1,000,000 sorted cells and 10%, 30% or 50% RNA. The CDR3 consists of 11 residues. Germline V CDR1 and CDR2: SNHLY, FYNNEI. V shed 7 bases and J shed 3 bases, with 6 bases lying between them. Sample: naive CD8+ T cells from blood, with Jurkat cell RNA spiked in. Subset noted: FACS-sorted CD8+CD4-CCR7+CD45RA+ naive T cells. The clonotype comes from a human donor in good health. Some libraries in this study had Jurkat cell RNA spiked in. The genes are TRBV2 and TRBJ2-5; the D is unclear. CDR3: CASTGEETQYF. Written as DNA, the CDR3 is TGTGCCAGCACTGGTGAAGAGACCCAGTACTTC.